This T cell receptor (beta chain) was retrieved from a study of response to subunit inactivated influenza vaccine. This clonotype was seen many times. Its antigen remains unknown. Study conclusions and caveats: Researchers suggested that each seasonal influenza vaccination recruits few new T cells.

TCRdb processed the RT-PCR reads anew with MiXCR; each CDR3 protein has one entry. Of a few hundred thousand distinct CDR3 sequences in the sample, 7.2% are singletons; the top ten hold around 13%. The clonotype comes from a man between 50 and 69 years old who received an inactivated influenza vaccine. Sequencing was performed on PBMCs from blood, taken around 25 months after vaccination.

This CDR3 is CSAPQGSGAFSGAYNEQFF. The CDR3 nucleotides are TGCAGTGCTCCCCAGGGTAGCGGGGCCTTCTCCGGAGCATACAATGAGCAGTTCTTC. This chain connects TRBV20-1 to TRBJ2-1, with 8 bases identical to TRBD2. CDR1 is DFQATT, CDR2 SNEGSKA, per germline (reference sequence). V was pared by 5 bases and J by 4 bases, with 22 bases of the junction left unmatched. There are 19 residues in the CDR3.